This T cell receptor (beta chain) stems from a study of CD8+CD57+ T cells in acquired aplastic anemia. Study results and limitations: Found in both controls and patients were approximately 30 CD8+ CDR3 sequences. Significant differences in CD8+ Simpson's diversity were not observed between patients and controls.

Researchers used genomic DNA as the template to profile TCR beta VDJ and CDR3. One entry per CDR3 protein, called by TCRdb with MiXCR from the reads. The sample records 150,000 to 200,000 distinct CDR3 sequences, 55% to 70% being singletons. With 2 bases removed from V and 4 bases from J, the gap between germline ends came to 8 bases. Germline V gives CDR1 MDHEN, CDR2 SYDVKM. The CDR3 length is 13 residues. This clonotype was observed at least ten times. The antigen remains unidentified. This receptor was identified in a human donor in good health. This chain links TRBV28 with TRBJ1-2; D call uncertain. The specimen sequenced was sorted CD4+, CD8+, or CD8+CD57+ T cells (not recorded which) from PBMCs. The CDR3 region is CASSLGPSYGYTF. CDR3 DNA: TGTGCCAGCAGTTTAGGCCCGAGCTATGGCTACACCTTC.